This T cell receptor (beta chain) came from a study of Graves' ophthalmopathy and Graves' hyperthyroidism. Beta-chain TCR CDR3 regions were amplified from RNA transcripts. A first-round RT-PCR used HTBI primers, followed by a second-round multiplex PCR. MiXCR, run by TCRdb on the multiplex PCR reads, gives a single entry per CDR3 protein. Among some 160,000 distinct CDR3 sequences listed, 30% to 45% were seen once. This receptor was taken from a man aged 25-45 years with Graves' ophthalmopathy. What was sequenced was peripheral blood.

The CDR3 sequence is CASSSGQANQPQHF. CDR3 nucleotides: TGCGCCAGCAGCTCCGGGCAGGCCAATCAGCCCCAGCATTTT. The chain employs TRBV5-1 and TRBJ1-5; D remains unclear. V was shortened by 3 bases and J by 3 bases, with 10 bases between the two germline ends. The CDR3 covers 14 residues. The V gene's germline CDR1 is SGHRS and CDR2 YFSETQ.